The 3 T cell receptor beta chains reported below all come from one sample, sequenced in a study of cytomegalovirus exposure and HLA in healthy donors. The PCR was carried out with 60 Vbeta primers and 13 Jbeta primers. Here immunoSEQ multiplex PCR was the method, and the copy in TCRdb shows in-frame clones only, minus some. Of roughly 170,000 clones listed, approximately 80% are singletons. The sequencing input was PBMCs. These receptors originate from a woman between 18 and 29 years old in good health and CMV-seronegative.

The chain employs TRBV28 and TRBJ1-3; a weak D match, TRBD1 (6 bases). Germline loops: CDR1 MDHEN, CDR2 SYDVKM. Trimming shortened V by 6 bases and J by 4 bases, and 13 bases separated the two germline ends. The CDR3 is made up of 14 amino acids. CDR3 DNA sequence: TGTGCCAGCAGGGACGCAGGGGCCGGAAACACCATATATTTT. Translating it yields CASRDAGAGNTIYF.

CDR3 sequence reads: CASSSQGQGASEQYF. As DNA, the CDR3 is TGTGCCAGCAGTTCCCAAGGACAGGGGGCTTCCGAGCAGTACTTC. The chain links TRBV6-1 to TRBJ2-7, with TRBD1 matching over 11 bases. This CDR3 region has 15 residues. Germline V gene lookup returns CDR1 MNHNS and CDR2 SASEGT. V shed 5 bases and J 6 bases; nucleotides not matched to a gene: 9.

CDR3 DNA sequence: TGTGCCAGCAGTTTATCCTCAGGGGTTCGGACTGAAGCTTTCTTT. This translates into CASSLSSGVRTEAFF. The rearrangement uses TRBV27 and TRBJ1-1; D might be TRBD1 (6 bases). This CDR3 has 15 residues. V dropped 0 bases and J dropped 5 bases, with 13 bases sitting between them. Germline V gives CDR1 MNHEY, CDR2 SMNVEV (reference sequence).